Below, 15 T cell receptor beta chains from the same sample are listed, as sequenced in a study of cytomegalovirus exposure and HLA in healthy donors. The PCR used 60 Vbeta and 13 Jbeta primers. Profiling relied on immunoSEQ multiplex PCR, and the TCRdb table lists in-frame clones only, not all of them. This sample has approximately 130,000 clones, with approximately 8.9% found just once. Sequencing was performed on PBMCs. These receptors were obtained from a woman aged 40-49 years in good health and CMV-seropositive.

The chain links TRBV5-1 to TRBJ2-2; 7 bases match TRBD1. The CDR3 loop spans 13 amino acids. Germline V gene sequence: CDR1 SGHRS, CDR2 YFSETQ. V gave up 4 bases and J gave up 5 bases; unmatched junction bases: 2. CDR3 sequence: CASSTGQTGELFF. The CDR3 region has the DNA TGCGCCAGCAGCACGGGACAGACCGGGGAGCTGTTTTTT.

The table lists this clone with a few counts. The rearrangement joins TRBV29-1 to TRBJ2-3; D not certain. The CDR3 consists of 13 residues. The V end was cut by 4 bases, the J end by 0 bases, with 8 bases between. Germline CDR1 SQVTM, CDR2 ANQGSEA. Here the CDR3 DNA reads TGCAGCGTTGTATCCCCTAGCACAGATACGCAGTATTTT. Residues: CSVVSPSTDTQYF.

J is TRBJ1-4 and V is TRBV7-2, with D uncertain. Looked up from germline, CDR1 is SGHTA and CDR2 is FQGNSA. V lost 5 bases, J lost 0 bases, and 10 bases lay in between. The CDR3 extends over 15 amino acids. The chain's CDR3 is CASSQRSTTNEKLFF. The CDR3 DNA reads TGTGCCAGCAGCCAACGATCTACAACTAATGAAAAACTGTTTTTT.

This clone was counted between two and nine times. Written as DNA, the CDR3 is TGTGCCACCAGCAAGCGTGTGAGGCATCAGCCCCAGCATTTT. It specifies CATSKRVRHQPQHF. The chain has TRBV15 and TRBJ1-5; D gene uncertain. CDR1 and CDR2 (germline): LNHNV, YYDKDF (reference sequence). This CDR3 has 14 amino acids. Trimming removed 4 bases from V and 5 bases from J, with 12 bases in between.

This clone was observed a handful of times. The CDR3 spells CASRRQGTTDTQYF. The CDR3 nucleotides are TGCGCCAGCAGGCGACAGGGGACCACAGATACGCAGTATTTT. The chain employs TRBV10-2 and TRBJ2-3, with 8 bases identical to TRBD1. This CDR3 spans 14 amino acids. Trimming removed 6 bases from V and 2 bases from J; junction bases left unmatched: 4. Germline CDR1 reads WSHSY; CDR2 reads SAAADI.

The V gene is TRBV9, the J gene TRBJ1-1; D is uncertain. V lost 0 bases and J lost 0, with 9 bases in between. CDR1 and CDR2 (germline): SGDLS, YYNGEE. CDR3 size: 15 residues. CDR3 sequence: CASSVGPEMNTEAFF. CDR3 sequence (DNA): TGTGCCAGCAGCGTAGGACCGGAGATGAACACTGAAGCTTTCTTT.

The V call is TRBV19, the J call TRBJ1-2; 8 bases match TRBD1. Germline values: CDR1 LNHDA, CDR2 SQIVND (reference sequence). The trim removed 5 bases at V and 5 bases at J, leaving 10 bases unmatched. CDR3 length: 15 residues. CDR3: CASSPRQGLAYGYTF. In DNA, the CDR3 is TGTGCCAGTAGTCCCCGACAGGGGTTGGCGTATGGCTACACCTTC.

The chain employs TRBV19 and TRBJ2-1; 12 bases line up with TRBD1. This CDR3 has 14 residues. The junction had 4 bases not matched to a gene; V was cut back by 4 bases and J by 9 bases. Germline CDR1 is LNHDA and CDR2 is SQIVND (reference sequence). The CDR3 bases are TGTGCCAGTAGTACCGGGACAGGGGGCAGTGAGCAGTTCTTC. Protein: CASSTGTGGSEQFF.

The chain carries TRBV4-1 and TRBJ2-3, with 8 bases matching TRBD2. In germline, CDR1 is MGHRA, CDR2 YSYEKL. This CDR3 is built from 15 residues. After removal of 8 bases from V and 5 bases from J, the junction contained 12 bases not matched to a gene. The CDR3 spells CASGLPGGIGDTQYF. The CDR3 DNA follows: TGCGCCAGCGGACTCCCGGGGGGGATAGGAGATACGCAGTATTTT.

This clone was recorded a few times. The chain links TRBV14 to TRBJ2-3; 8 bases agree with TRBD1. The junction had 4 bases not matched to a gene; V was cut back by 2 bases and J by 3 bases. Germline-derived CDR1 and CDR2 are SGHDN and FVKESK. The CDR3 length is 15 residues. The CDR3 DNA is TGTGCCAGCAGCCAATGGGGGACAGGTACAGATACGCAGTATTTT. Translated, it gives CASSQWGTGTDTQYF.

The chain links TRBV9 to TRBJ1-3, with D maybe TRBD1 (6 bases). V shed 3 bases and J shed 0 bases, with 13 bases lying between them. The CDR3 contains 16 residues. The germline gives CDR1 SGDLS, CDR2 YYNGEE. The CDR3, as DNA: TGTGCCAGCAGCGCGAACAGGGTAGGCTCTGGAAACACCATATATTTT. It is translated as CASSANRVGSGNTIYF.

In its sample, this clone was seen a few times. The chain has TRBV2 and TRBJ2-4; the match to TRBD1 covers 7 bases. Germline CDR1 and CDR2: SNHLY and FYNNEI. This CDR3 contains 14 residues. V was pared by 6 bases and J by 4 bases, with 6 bases of the junction left unmatched. The CDR3 sequence: CASRLGGAKNIQYF. As DNA, the CDR3 is TGTGCCAGCAGGCTAGGGGGCGCAAAAAACATTCAGTACTTC.

This clone was detected a few times. The genes are TRBV19 and TRBJ2-5, with 7 bases matching TRBD1. V shed 8 bases and J 0 bases; nucleotides not matched to a gene: 6. CDR1 and CDR2 from the germline V gene are LNHDA and SQIVND (reference sequence). This CDR3 is built from 14 residues. The CDR3 region is CASGRGGYQETQYF. DNA for the CDR3: TGTGCCAGTGGAAGAGGGGGCTACCAAGAGACCCAGTACTTC.

This clone was detected a few times. In DNA, the CDR3 is TGTGCCAGCAGCACCGAAGCGAGCTCCTACAATGAGCAGTTCTTC. This sequence encodes CASSTEASSYNEQFF. This chain uses TRBV2 with TRBJ2-1; no clear D gene. The CDR3 is 15 residues long. Trimming cost V 6 bases and J 0 bases, with 12 bases left between them. Germline values: CDR1 SNHLY, CDR2 FYNNEI.

The J gene is TRBJ1-5, the V gene TRBV27; 7 bases line up with TRBD1. Germline V gene lookup returns CDR1 MNHEY and CDR2 SMNVEV (reference sequence). V trimming: 8 bases; J trimming: 5 bases; junction bases outside the gene matches: 12. The CDR3 loop spans 15 amino acids. The CDR3 DNA is TGTGCCAGCGGAGCCATCGGACAGGCTTATCAGCCCCAGCATTTT. Its translation: CASGAIGQAYQPQHF.